The 10 T cell receptor beta chains given below trace back to one sample, sequenced in a study of blood T cell repertoires in COVID-19. Data came from immunoSEQ multiplex PCR; TCRdb stores just in-frame clones and leaves some out. The top ten clones hold less than 5% of a sample with 86,000 or so clones, over 90% of them seen once. Source material: peripheral blood. These receptors were collected from a human donor with active COVID-19. The donor label of this sample is uncertain.

The chain has TRBV5-4 and TRBJ2-7; D is possibly TRBD2 (6 bases). V was shortened by 0 bases and J by 3 bases, with 13 bases between the two germline ends. Germline CDR1 and CDR2: SGHNT and YYREEE (reference sequence). The CDR3 runs 15 residues. CDR3 loop: CASSLELAPSYEQYF. In nucleotides, the CDR3 is TGTGCCAGCAGCTTGGAACTAGCTCCGAGCTACGAGCAGTACTTC.

The V and J genes are TRBV27 and TRBJ2-7, with 9 positions matching TRBD2. Per the germline V gene, CDR1 is MNHEY and CDR2 is SMNVEV (reference sequence). This CDR3 has 15 amino acids. J was trimmed by 5 bases and V by 0 bases; bases with no gene match: 5. The CDR3 sequence is CASSLSGGRGHEQYF. The CDR3 DNA reads as TGTGCCAGCAGTTTATCGGGCGGGAGGGGTCACGAGCAGTACTTC.

The gene calls are TRBV6-6 and TRBJ2-1; TRBD2 aligns across 10 bases. The V and J ends lost 6 bases and 3 bases, in that order; junction bases with no gene match: 11. Germline values: CDR1 MNHNY, CDR2 SVGAGI (reference sequence). CDR3 size: 17 residues. As DNA, the CDR3 is TGTGCCAGCAGCCGACGGGGGCTAGCGGGAGACTACAATGAGCAGTTCTTC. It specifies CASSRRGLAGDYNEQFF.

The chain recombines TRBV9 with TRBJ2-1, with TRBD1 as a possible D gene (5 bases). The CDR3 totals 14 residues. Germline CDR1 SGDLS, CDR2 YYNGEE. Trimming stripped 4 bases from V and 4 bases from J, with 12 bases between. CDR3 nucleotides: TGTGCCAGCAGCCCGACGTCAGGGTACAATGAGCAGTTCTTC. This encodes CASSPTSGYNEQFF.

This clone has just a few counts. The CDR3 DNA sequence: TGTGCCACCAGTGATTTGGAGGGCTACGAGCAGTACTTC. The encoded protein is CATSDLEGYEQYF. The chain combines TRBV24-1 with TRBJ2-7; a possible D gene is TRBD2 (5 bases). The germline CDR1 and CDR2 sequences are KGHDR and SFDVKD. The CDR3 has 13 residues. Trimming left V 0 bases short and J 3 bases short, with 5 bases between.

This chain's CDR3 is CASSLGTGSNIQYF. The CDR3, as DNA: TGCGCCAGCAGCTTAGGGACAGGGTCAAACATTCAGTACTTC. V and J are TRBV5-1 and TRBJ2-4, with 9 bases fitting TRBD1. Germline CDR1 and CDR2: SGHRS and YFSETQ. Trimming cost V 2 bases and J 6 bases; bases outside gene matches: 3. The CDR3 is made up of 14 amino acids.

The chain combines TRBV5-4 with TRBJ1-2, with D unclear. Trimming pared 0 bases from V and 5 bases from J, leaving 11 bases between. The CDR3 length is 14 residues. Germline CDR1 and CDR2: SGHNT and YYREEE (reference sequence). The CDR3 is CASSLEERGYGYTF. CDR3 DNA: TGTGCCAGCAGCTTGGAAGAGAGAGGTTATGGCTACACCTTC.

This clone has just one count. The chain carries TRBV24-1 and TRBJ2-1; 8 bases line up with TRBD1. The CDR3 runs to 14 residues. In germline, CDR1 is KGHDR, CDR2 SFDVKD. V lost 8 bases and J lost 3; bases outside the gene matches: 5. CDR3 sequence: CATTSGQGYNEQFF. For the CDR3, the DNA is TGTGCCACCACCTCTGGACAGGGCTACAATGAGCAGTTCTTC.

In regard to this clone: An end of the junction does not agree with germline; a read error may underlie this. The chain has TRBV13 and TRBJ2-3, with a tentative D call TRBD2 (6 bases). The germline CDR1 and CDR2 sequences are PRHDT and FYEKMQ (reference sequence). The CDR3 totals 15 residues. CDR3: CASSLGGVFTDTQYF. CDR3 nucleotides: TGTGCCAGCAGCCTAGGCGGGGTATTCACAGATACGCAGTATTTT.

This chain connects TRBV10-3 to TRBJ2-1, with D tentatively TRBD2 (7 bases). The V and J ends lost 1 base and 4 bases respectively, with 11 bases between them. The CDR3 length is 15 residues. Per the germline V gene, CDR1 is ENHRY and CDR2 is SYGVKD. The CDR3 sequence: CAISEWGGSYNEQFF. The CDR3 DNA reads TGTGCCATCAGTGAGTGGGGGGGCAGTTACAATGAGCAGTTCTTC.